This is a list of T cell receptor beta chains from one sample in a study of blood T cell repertoires in COVID-19. TCRdb's table, derived via immunoSEQ multiplex PCR, lists solely in-frame clones and lacks some. The sample yields more than 300,000 clones, roughly 90% seen once. The specimen was PBMCs or T cells enriched from blood (not recorded which). These receptors all come from a woman in her forties who had been exposed to COVID-19. Each CDR3 is given with its conserved first and last residue. The D gene is left open where the match is weak. Part of the rows lack a size; the others show once, few, many or a class for expanded clones.

TRBD2,NA,TRBV5-6,TRBJ2-7,TGTGCCAGCAGCTCGCCGGGACTAGTTTATGACGAGCAGTACTTC,CASSSPGLVYDEQYF
NA,NA,TRBV20-1,TRBJ2-5,TGCAGTGCTGTCAAAGAGACCCAGTACTTC,CSAVKETQYF
NA,NA,TRBV19,TRBJ1-2,TGTGCCAGTAGTATAGGGGGAGTCTATGGCTACACCTTC,CASSIGGVYGYTF
NA,few,TRBV29-1,TRBJ1-2,TGCAGCGTTGCCTCAGGGCTCACTACTAACTATGGCTACACCTTC,CSVASGLTTNYGYTF
TRBD1,NA,TRBV4-3,TRBJ1-1,TGCGCCAGCAGCCAAGTTGGCGCGGGACAGGGGACTGAAGCTTTCTTT,CASSQVGAGQGTEAFF
NA,NA,TRBV6-5,TRBJ1-2,TGTGCCAGTCAGGATCGGACTTATGGCTACACCTTC,CASQDRTYGYTF
NA,NA,TRBV30,TRBJ1-1,TGTGCCTTAATAGGGGTGACTGAAGCTTTCTTT,CALIGVTEAFF
TRBD2,NA,TRBV24-1,TRBJ2-1,TGTGCCACCAGTGATTCAAGAACCCCCGGGGGGGATGAGCAGTTCTTC,CATSDSRTPGGDEQFF
TRBD2,NA,TRBV7-9,TRBJ2-7,TGTGCCAGCAGCCTCGGGACTATCCGGACCTACGAGCAGTACTTC,CASSLGTIRTYEQYF
NA,NA,TRBV14,TRBJ1-6,TGTGCCAGCAGCCAACGGGGTTCCTATAATTCACCCCTCCACTTT,CASSQRGSYNSPLHF
NA,NA,TRBV5-4,TRBJ1-2,TGTGCCAGCAGCTTGAACCTTGACACCCTCCTAAAAGAGACCTTC,CASSLNLDTLLKETF
NA,NA,TRBV4-1,TRBJ1-4,TGCGCCAGCAGCCAAAGGGGCCCGATAGGTAATGAAAAACTGTTTTTT,CASSQRGPIGNEKLFF
NA,NA,TRBV4-3,TRBJ2-1,TGCGCCAGCAGCCAAGATACAGTTTTCGTCCCCAATGAGCAGTTCTTC,CASSQDTVFVPNEQFF
NA,once,TRBV19,TRBJ1-2,TGTGCCAGTAGTAGGGGCGAAGATGGCTACACCTTC,CASSRGEDGYTF
TRBD1,NA,TRBV2,TRBJ1-3,TGTGCCAGCACAAAGACAGGGGTCTCGGGAAACACCATATATTTT,CASTKTGVSGNTIYF
TRBD1,NA,TRBV15,TRBJ1-2,TGTGCCACCAGCAGGAGGTTGACAGGGGAGGGCTACACCTTC,CATSRRLTGEGYTF
TRBD1,NA,TRBV9,TRBJ1-2,TGTGCCAGCAGCCCATCTACAGGGGGCCATGGCTACACCTTC,CASSPSTGGHGYTF
NA,NA,TRBV7-2,TRBJ2-2,TGTGCCAGCAGCTTACAGGGCGGGGAGCTGTTTTTT,CASSLQGGELFF
NA,NA,TRBV30,TRBJ1-6,TGTGCCTGCCACGACAGGAGTAAATCGGTTAATTCACCCCTCCACTTT,CACHDRSKSVNSPLHF
NA,NA,TRBV6-5,TRBJ1-2,TGTGCCAGCACCCCGACAGGACGTGAGAGCTACACCTTC,CASTPTGRESYTF
NA,NA,TRBV6-2/TRBV6-3,TRBJ1-2,TGTGCCAGCAGCTTAGACAGCTATGGCTACACCTTC,CASSLDSYGYTF
TRBD1,NA,TRBV30,TRBJ1-1,TGTGCCTGGACCAGGGGGGCGCGGCAATCTGAAGCTTTCTTT,CAWTRGARQSEAFF
TRBD1,NA,TRBV2,TRBJ1-4,TGTGCCAGCAGTCGGGACAGGGGGACAGCTAATGAAAAACTGTTTTTT,CASSRDRGTANEKLFF
TRBD1,NA,TRBV7-6,TRBJ1-5,TGTGCCAGCAGGACTGGACAGGGAGGGAGTAGCAATCAGCCCCAGCATTTT,CASRTGQGGSSNQPQHF
NA,NA,TRBV5-6,TRBJ2-2,TGTGCCAGCAGCTTGGTGGGCCCTACCGGGGAGCTGTTTTTT,CASSLVGPTGELFF